This TCR beta chain comes out of a study of shared clonotypes between healthy human individuals. At a deep level, the assay was run. The method was immunoSEQ multiplex PCR; TCRdb's version includes in-frame clones alone and lacks a portion of them. The profile shows 230,000 or so clones, 65% of them singletons. Germline-derived CDR1 and CDR2 are SGHRS and YFSETQ. This CDR3 has 16 amino acids. The V segment lost 4 bases and the J segment 2 bases; nucleotides outside the gene matches: 8. This clone was picked up one time. The sequenced material came from memory CD4+ T cells sorted from blood. This sample's subset: CD45RA-negative fraction. The genes are TRBV5-1 and TRBJ2-1, with TRBD2 matching 8 bases. The sequence derives from a man aged 25 to 40 in good health. In DNA, the CDR3 is TGCGCCAGCAGCCCAGGAGCGGGAGATACCTACAATGAGCAGTTCTTC. This translates into CASSPGAGDTYNEQFF.